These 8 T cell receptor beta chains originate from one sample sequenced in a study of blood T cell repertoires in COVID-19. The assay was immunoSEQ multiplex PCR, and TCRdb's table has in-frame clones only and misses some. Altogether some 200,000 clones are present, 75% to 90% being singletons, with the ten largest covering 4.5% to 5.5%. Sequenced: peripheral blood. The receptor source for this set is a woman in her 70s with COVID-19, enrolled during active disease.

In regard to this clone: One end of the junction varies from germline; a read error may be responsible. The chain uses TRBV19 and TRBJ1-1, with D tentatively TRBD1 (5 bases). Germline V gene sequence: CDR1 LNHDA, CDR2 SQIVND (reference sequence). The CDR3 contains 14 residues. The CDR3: CASSMGGVNTEAFF. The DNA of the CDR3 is TGTGCCAGTAGTATGGGGGGGGTGAATACTGAAGCTTTCTTT.

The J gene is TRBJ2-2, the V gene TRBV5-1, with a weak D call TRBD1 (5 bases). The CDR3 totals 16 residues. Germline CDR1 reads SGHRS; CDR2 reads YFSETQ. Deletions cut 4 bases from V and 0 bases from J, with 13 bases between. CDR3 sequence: CASSGRFRANTGELFF. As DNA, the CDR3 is TGCGCCAGCAGCGGTCGATTCAGGGCGAACACCGGGGAGCTGTTTTTT.

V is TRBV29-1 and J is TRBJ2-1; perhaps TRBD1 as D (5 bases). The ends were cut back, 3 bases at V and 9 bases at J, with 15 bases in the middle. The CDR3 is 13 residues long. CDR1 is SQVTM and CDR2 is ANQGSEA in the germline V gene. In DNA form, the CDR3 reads TGCAGCGTTGATGAAAGGGGATGGAGTGAGCAGTTCTTC. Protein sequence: CSVDERGWSEQFF.

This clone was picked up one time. CDR3 bases: TGTGCCAGCAGTCCCCCGGGCAATCAGCCCCAGCATTTT. It yields the protein CASSPPGNQPQHF. The chain couples TRBV28 to TRBJ1-5; D call uncertain. This CDR3 contains 13 residues. V lost 5 bases and J lost 2, with 7 bases in between. Germline V gene lookup returns CDR1 MDHEN and CDR2 SYDVKM.

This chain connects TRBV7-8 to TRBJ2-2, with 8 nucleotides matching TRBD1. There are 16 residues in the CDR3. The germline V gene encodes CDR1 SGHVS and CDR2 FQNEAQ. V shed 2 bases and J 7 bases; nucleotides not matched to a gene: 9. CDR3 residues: CASSLYSQGAHGELFF. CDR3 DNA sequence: TGTGCCAGCAGCTTATATTCCCAGGGGGCGCACGGGGAGCTGTTTTTT.

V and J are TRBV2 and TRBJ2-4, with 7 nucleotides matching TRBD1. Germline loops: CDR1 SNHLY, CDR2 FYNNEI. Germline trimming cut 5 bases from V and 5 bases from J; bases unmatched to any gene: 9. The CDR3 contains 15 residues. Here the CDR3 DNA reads TGTGCCAGCAGTCTACTAGACAGGGACCAAAACATTCAGTACTTC. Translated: CASSLLDRDQNIQYF.

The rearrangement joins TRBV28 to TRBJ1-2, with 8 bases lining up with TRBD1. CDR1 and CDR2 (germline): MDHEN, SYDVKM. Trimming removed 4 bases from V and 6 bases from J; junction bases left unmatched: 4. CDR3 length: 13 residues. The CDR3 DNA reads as TGTGCCAGCAGTTGGCAGGGGGCGAATGGCTACACCTTC. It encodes CASSWQGANGYTF.

CDR3 sequence: CASSISRSTYEQYF. The CDR3 DNA follows: TGTGCCAGTAGTATTTCACGTAGTACCTACGAGCAGTACTTC. The rearrangement links TRBV19 to TRBJ2-7; D gene uncertain. The CDR3 loop spans 14 amino acids. Trimming left V 3 bases short and J 2 bases short, with 11 bases between. Germline V lookup: CDR1 LNHDA, CDR2 SQIVND (reference sequence).